This T cell receptor (beta chain) is drawn from a study of OX40 agonist ivuxolimab in advanced cancers. Background on the study: In this cohort, patients received ivuxolimab, an agonistic anti-OX40 (CD134) antibody. The study, taken as a whole, reports: Expanded clones tended on average to be more numerous among CD8+ T cells than CD4+. People who partly responded at 0.1-3.0 mg/kg had some of the least clonal expansion seen. Among expanded peripheral T cells, antigen specificity went undetermined.

Generated by immunoSEQ multiplex PCR, the TCRdb table keeps only in-frame clones and is missing some. The sample records roughly 100,000 clones, 95% to 97% being singletons. Trimming removed 0 bases from V and 0 bases from J, with 9 bases in between. The CDR3 runs to 16 residues. CDR1 and CDR2 from the germline V gene are LGHNA and YSLEER. About this clone: Its antigen is undetermined.

This TCR was recovered from an adult with an advanced solid tumor such as melanoma, head and neck, liver or kidney cancer. The chain combines TRBV4-3 with TRBJ2-4; D remains ambiguous. The sample here was CD4+ or CD8+ T cells sorted from blood, taken in a trial of the OX40 agonist ivuxolimab. The CDR3 sequence is CASSQEVDVAKNIQYF. CDR3 DNA: TGCGCCAGCAGCCAAGAGGTTGACGTAGCCAAAAACATTCAGTACTTC.